This T cell receptor (beta chain) was obtained from a study of cytomegalovirus exposure and HLA in healthy donors. Findings of the study overall: TRBV6-2, TRBV6-3 and some other V segments were excluded as indistinguishable. TCR beta sequences numbering roughly 16,000 were associated with HLA alleles at 0.05 false discovery rate in a later analysis.

Primers: 60 Vbeta forward and 13 Jbeta reverse. Clones were sequenced by immunoSEQ multiplex PCR, and TCRdb holds only the in-frame ones, with some missing. The sample records approximately 100,000 clones, roughly 85% being singletons. With 5 bases clipped from V and 2 bases from J, the junction kept 2 bases outside the gene matches. Germline V lookup: CDR1 MNHEY, CDR2 SMNVEV (reference sequence). This CDR3 spans 14 amino acids. Points on this clone: The target antigen is unknown.

The sample was PBMCs. The sequence was obtained from a man aged 25-45 years in good health and CMV-seronegative. J is TRBJ2-7 and V is TRBV27, with 11 positions matching TRBD1. The DNA of the CDR3 is TGTGCCAGCAGTCCGGACAGGGGGCCCTACGAGCAGTACTTC. Protein: CASSPDRGPYEQYF.